These 26 T cell receptor beta chains share one sample of origin, sequenced in a study of CD8 T cells in Susac syndrome. RNA was extracted with the RNeasy kit, and a quantity of roughly 0.5 to 1 ug was reverse transcribed using random hexamers. Each CDR3 protein is one row after TCRdb ran MiXCR on the immunoSEQ multiplex PCR reads. The table includes 300,000 to 350,000 distinct CDR3 sequences, about 91% detected once. The source material was CD4+ T cells from PBMCs. These receptors were obtained from a human donor with multiple sclerosis.

The chain uses TRBV4-2 and TRBJ1-4; TRBD1 matches at 8 bases. The CDR3 sequence is 16 residues long. V lost 5 bases to trimming and J lost 8 bases; unmatched junction nucleotides: 13. CDR1 and CDR2 (germline): LGHNA, YNFKEQ. CDR3 DNA: TGTGCCAGCAGCAAGGACAGGGAGGCGTTCTGGGAAAAACTGTTTTTT. Its protein product is CASSKDREAFWEKLFF.

This sequence joins TRBV7-9 and TRBJ2-5; no clear D. CDR1 is SEHNR and CDR2 is FQNEAQ in the germline V gene (reference sequence). V lost 1 base and J lost 5, with 5 bases in between. The CDR3 has 12 residues. CDR3 coding DNA: TGTGCCAGCAGCTTAGATTTTGAGACCCAGTACTTC. This translates into CASSLDFETQYF.

The V and J genes are TRBV9 and TRBJ1-3; D call uncertain. V lost 0 bases and J lost 4, with 8 bases in between. The germline V gene has CDR1 SGDLS and CDR2 YYNGEE. This CDR3 has 14 amino acids. The CDR3 here is CASSVGGLGNTIYF. CDR3 bases: TGTGCCAGCAGCGTAGGAGGGCTCGGAAACACCATATATTTT.

V gene TRBV9 combines with J gene TRBJ2-3; 10 bases match TRBD2. V was pared by 3 bases and J by 2 bases, with 6 bases of the junction left unmatched. CDR3 length: 16 residues. Germline CDR1 SGDLS, CDR2 YYNGEE. The DNA for the CDR3 is TGTGCCAGCAGCGCCCGGACTAGCGGTTCCACAGATACGCAGTATTTT. Protein: CASSARTSGSTDTQYF. The full variable domain, in which reference TRBV9 and TRBJ2-3 provide the parts outside the CDR3, is DSGVTQTPKHLITATGQRVTLRCSPRSGDLSVYWYQQSLDQGLQFLIQYYNGEERAKGNILERFSAQQFPDLHSELNLSSLELGDSALYFCASSARTSGSTDTQYFGPGTRLTVL.

This clonotype is a singleton in its sample. The chain carries TRBV2 and TRBJ2-7; TRBD1 matches 7 bases. The V gene's germline CDR1 is SNHLY and CDR2 FYNNEI. With 9 bases clipped from V and 3 bases from J, the junction kept 5 bases outside the gene matches. This CDR3 has 12 amino acids. The CDR3 protein is CASTGESYEQYF. The CDR3, as DNA: TGTGCCAGTACAGGGGAAAGCTACGAGCAGTACTTC.

The chain recombines TRBV20-1 with TRBJ2-3; D perhaps matches TRBD1 (6 bases). This CDR3 region has 17 residues. Germline lookup yields CDR1 DFQATT and CDR2 SNEGSKA (reference sequence). V was cut by 6 bases and J by 1 base, with 23 bases left in between. The CDR3 loop is CSARSLGAGFGTDTQYF. The CDR3, as DNA: TGCAGTGCGAGATCCCTGGGGGCAGGGTTCGGCACAGATACGCAGTATTTT.

The J gene is TRBJ2-2, the V gene TRBV18, with 7 bases that match TRBD1. The CDR3 spans 16 residues. CDR1 KGHSH and CDR2 LQKENI come from the germline V gene. Trimming took 0 bases from V and 0 from J; bases not matched to a gene: 1. The CDR3 DNA follows: TGTGCCAGCTCACCACCCGGGACAGCGAACACCGGGGAGCTGTTTTTT. Amino acids: CASSPPGTANTGELFF.

The CDR3 reads CSVKASSYNEQFF. DNA for the CDR3: TGCAGCGTGAAAGCTTCCTCCTACAATGAGCAGTTCTTC. This sequence joins TRBV29-1 and TRBJ2-1; no clear D gene. The CDR3 is made up of 13 amino acids. V lost 6 bases and J lost 0, with 9 bases in between. Per the germline V gene, CDR1 is SQVTM and CDR2 is ANQGSEA.

V is TRBV6-5 and J is TRBJ2-7; TRBD1 matches 9 bases. The CDR3 covers 15 residues. V dropped 6 bases and J dropped 0; count of bases not matched to a gene: 6. Germline V gene lookup returns CDR1 MNHEY and CDR2 SVGAGI. The CDR3 nucleotides are TGTGCCAGCAGCCCGACAGGGGGAAGCTCCTACGAGCAGTACTTC. Translated, it gives CASSPTGGSSYEQYF.

This clonotype was counted between two and nine times. The rearrangement joins TRBV4-2 to TRBJ2-4; the D gene could be TRBD1 or TRBD2 (6 bases each). Trimming left V 4 bases short and J 5 bases short, with 21 bases between. The germline CDR1 and CDR2 sequences are LGHNA and YNFKEQ. The CDR3 has 17 amino acids. CDR3 loop: CASSPSLGGGFQNIQYF. CDR3 DNA sequence: TGTGCCAGCAGCCCCAGTTTGGGGGGCGGATTCCAAAACATTCAGTACTTC.

The CDR3 is CASSRERGSYNEQFF. The CDR3 DNA is TGTGCCAGCAGCAGAGAGCGGGGCTCCTACAATGAGCAGTTCTTC. The chain combines TRBV11-2 with TRBJ2-1; 7 bases align to TRBD2. J lost 0 bases, V lost 5 bases, and 4 bases had no gene match. The V gene's germline CDR1 is SGHAT and CDR2 FQNNGV. The CDR3 is made up of 15 amino acids.

The rearrangement uses TRBV19 and TRBJ2-7; 7 nucleotides agree with TRBD2. CDR1 is LNHDA, CDR2 SQIVND, per germline (reference sequence). CDR3 length equals 16 residues. V shed 2 bases, J shed 0 bases, and the junction held 7 bases outside the gene matches. CDR3 amino acids: CASSIRVSSGSYEQYF. The CDR3 nucleotides are TGTGCCAGTAGTATAAGGGTTTCTAGCGGCTCCTACGAGCAGTACTTC.

The CDR3 DNA sequence: TGTGCCAGCAGCCCCCGCCCCCAGGCCTACGAGCAGTACTTC. It translates to CASSPRPQAYEQYF. V usage is TRBV9 and J usage is TRBJ2-7; no clear D. V was cut by 4 bases and J by 2 bases, with 13 bases left in between. Germline values: CDR1 SGDLS, CDR2 YYNGEE. The CDR3 covers 14 residues.

The J gene is TRBJ1-1, the V gene TRBV29-1; D is ambiguous. The V gene's germline CDR1 is SQVTM and CDR2 ANQGSEA. This CDR3 is built from 13 residues. V was trimmed by 3 bases and J by 5 bases, leaving 13 bases between them. The CDR3 protein is CSVETFGGTEAFF. The CDR3 region has the DNA TGCAGCGTTGAGACTTTTGGAGGGACTGAAGCTTTCTTT.

In DNA, the CDR3 is TGTGCCAGCAAGAGGGGGCGCAGCACCGGGGAGCTGTTTTTT. Its translation is CASKRGRSTGELFF. The chain recombines TRBV11-3 with TRBJ2-2, with TRBD1 identical over 7 bases. The CDR3 is made up of 14 amino acids. In germline, CDR1 is SGHNT, CDR2 YENEEA. J was trimmed by 4 bases and V by 7 bases; bases with no gene match: 6.

The V and J genes are TRBV30 and TRBJ1-4; no clear D. The CDR3 is 13 residues long. V lost 0 bases to trimming and J lost 8 bases, with 10 bases between them. Germline assignment: CDR1 GTSNPN and CDR2 SVGIG (reference sequence). The CDR3 protein is CAWSVGGTEKLFF. The CDR3 DNA reads TGTGCCTGGAGTGTTGGAGGCACCGAAAAACTGTTTTTT.

J is TRBJ2-1 and V is TRBV5-1, with 13 nucleotides matching TRBD2. Germline-derived CDR1 and CDR2 are SGHRS and YFSETQ. Trimming at V came to 4 bases and at J to 10 bases, leaving 8 bases not matched to a gene. The CDR3 length is 15 residues. In DNA form, the CDR3 reads TGCGCCAGCAGCACGGGGACTAGCGGGAATAAGGAGCAGTTCTTC. Translating gives CASSTGTSGNKEQFF. Complete variable domain (other parts from reference TRBV5-1 and TRBJ2-1): KAGVTQTPRYLIKTRGQQVTLSCSPISGHRSVSWYQQTPGQGLQFLFEYFSETQRNKGNFPGRFSGRQFSNSRSEMNVSTLELGDSALYLCASSTGTSGNKEQFFGPGTRLTVL.

The rearrangement links TRBV7-9 to TRBJ2-5; 12 nucleotides agree with TRBD1. With 2 bases clipped from V and 7 bases from J, the junction kept 2 bases outside the gene matches. CDR1 SEHNR and CDR2 FQNEAQ come from the germline V gene (reference sequence). The CDR3 totals 14 residues. CDR3 protein: CASSLRGQGATQYF. In nucleotides, the CDR3 is TGTGCCAGCAGCTTAAGGGGACAGGGGGCGACCCAGTACTTC.

This clonotype turned up a few times. The chain joins TRBV14 to TRBJ2-7, with 10 bases matching TRBD2. CDR1 and CDR2 (germline): SGHDN, FVKESK. This CDR3 is built from 16 residues. J was trimmed by 0 bases and V by 4 bases; bases with no gene match: 6. The CDR3: CASSRLTSGPSYEQYF. The CDR3 bases are TGTGCCAGCAGCCGTTTGACTAGCGGGCCCTCCTACGAGCAGTACTTC.

V is TRBV14 and J is TRBJ1-2, with D maybe TRBD1 (5 bases). The germline CDR1 and CDR2 sequences are SGHDN and FVKESK. CDR3 length: 13 amino acids. Trimming shortened V by 2 bases and J by 4 bases, and 8 bases separated the two germline ends. The CDR3: CASSQRDLYGYTF. The CDR3 DNA follows: TGTGCCAGCAGCCAACGGGACCTCTATGGCTACACCTTC. Drawing the rest from reference TRBV14 and TRBJ1-2, the complete variable domain is EAGVTQFPSHSVIEKGQTVTLRCDPISGHDNLYWYRRVMGKEIKFLLHFVKESKQDESGMPNNRFLAERTGGTYSTLKVQPAELEDSGVYFCASSQRDLYGYTFGSGTRLTVV.

The V and J genes are TRBV5-8 and TRBJ1-4, with D possibly being TRBD1 (6 bases). The CDR3 sequence is 13 residues long. Germline CDR1 SGHTS, CDR2 YDEGEE. Trimming removed 4 bases at V and 8 bases at J, with 12 bases between. DNA of the CDR3: TGTGCCAGCAGCCGTCTCGGGGGCGAAAAACTGTTTTTT. Amino acid sequence: CASSRLGGEKLFF. Full variable domain (missing parts from reference TRBV5-8 and TRBJ1-4): EAGVTQSPTHLIKTRGQQATLRCSPISGHTSVYWYQQALGLGLQFLLWYDEGEERNRGNFPPRFSGRQFPNYSSELNVNALELEDSALYLCASSRLGGEKLFFGSGTQLSVL.

V gene TRBV30 combines with J gene TRBJ2-2; D remains unclear. Per germline, CDR1 GTSNPN and CDR2 SVGIG (reference sequence). This CDR3 spans 14 amino acids. V lost 0 bases, J lost 2 bases, and 7 bases lay in between. The CDR3 coding sequence is TGTGCCTGGAGTGTACTTTCCAACACCGGGGAGCTGTTTTTT. It yields the protein CAWSVLSNTGELFF.

The rearrangement uses TRBV6-5 and TRBJ1-2; the match to TRBD1 covers 8 bases. Germline lookup yields CDR1 MNHEY and CDR2 SVGAGI. The CDR3 contains 14 residues. Trimming cost V 2 bases and J 4 bases; bases outside gene matches: 3. In DNA form, the CDR3 reads TGTGCCAGCAGTTACGGACAGGGAGGCTATGGCTACACCTTC. Amino acid sequence: CASSYGQGGYGYTF.

The chain uses TRBV19 and TRBJ1-1, with a weak D call TRBD1 (5 bases). Trimming removed 8 bases at V and 7 bases at J, with 8 bases between. The CDR3 spans 10 residues. The germline V gene encodes CDR1 LNHDA and CDR2 SQIVND (reference sequence). CDR3 nucleotides: TGTGCCAGTCGTCAGGGTGAAGCTTTCTTT. Amino acids: CASRQGEAFF.

This clonotype was seen just once. The CDR3 sequence is CASSLIAVSSYNEQFF. Written as DNA, the CDR3 is TGTGCCAGCAGTTTAATAGCGGTGAGCTCCTACAATGAGCAGTTCTTC. V gene TRBV12-3 or TRBV12-4 combines with J gene TRBJ2-1; a weak D match, TRBD2 (6 bases). V was pared by 2 bases and J by 0 bases, with 11 bases between. This CDR3 has 16 amino acids.

This clonotype was observed a single time. V usage is TRBV6-1 and J usage is TRBJ1-1; tentatively, D is TRBD1 (5 bases). The CDR3 length is 17 residues. The V end was cut by 2 bases, the J end by 1 base, with 17 bases between. Germline V gene sequence: CDR1 MNHNS, CDR2 SASEGT. The CDR3 spells CASSEYDPAGGNTEAFF. The DNA of the CDR3 is TGTGCCAGCAGTGAATATGACCCCGCTGGGGGGAACACTGAAGCTTTCTTT.